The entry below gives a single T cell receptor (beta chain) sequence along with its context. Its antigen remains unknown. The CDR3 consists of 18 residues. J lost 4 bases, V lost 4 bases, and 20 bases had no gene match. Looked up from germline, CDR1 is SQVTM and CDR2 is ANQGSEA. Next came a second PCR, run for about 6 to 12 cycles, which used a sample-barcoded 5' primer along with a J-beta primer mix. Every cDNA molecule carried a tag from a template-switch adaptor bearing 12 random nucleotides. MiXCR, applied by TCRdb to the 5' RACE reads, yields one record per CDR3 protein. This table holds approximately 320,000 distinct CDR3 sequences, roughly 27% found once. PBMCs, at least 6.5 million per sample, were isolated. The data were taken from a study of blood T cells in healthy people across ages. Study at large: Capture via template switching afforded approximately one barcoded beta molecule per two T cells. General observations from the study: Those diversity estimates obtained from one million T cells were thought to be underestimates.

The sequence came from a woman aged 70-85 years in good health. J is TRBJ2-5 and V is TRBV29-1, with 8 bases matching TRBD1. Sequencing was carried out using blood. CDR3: CSVGRRSQGDPVGETQYF. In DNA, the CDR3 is TGCAGCGTTGGGCGAAGGTCACAGGGGGACCCAGTGGGAGAGACCCAGTACTTC. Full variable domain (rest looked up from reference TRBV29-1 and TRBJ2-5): SAVISQKPSRDICQRGTSLTIQCQVDSQVTMMFWYRQQPGQSLTLIATANQGSEATYESGFVIDKFPISRPNLTFSTLTVSNMSPEDSSIYLCSVGRRSQGDPVGETQYFGPGTRLLVL.